Described below is a single TCR beta chain sequence and its context. The antigen remains undetermined. Here immunoSEQ multiplex PCR was the method, and the copy in TCRdb shows in-frame clones only, minus some. The data show around 38,000 clones, around 86% seen once. CDR3 length: 17 amino acids. CDR1 is SGHRS, CDR2 YFSETQ, per germline. The V and J ends lost 4 bases and 5 bases, in that order; junction bases with no gene match: 12. The data derive from a study of graft-versus-host responses after intestinal transplantation. Study-level results: Individuals carrying graft-donor T cell macrochimerism showed high graft-versus-host to host-versus-graft clonal ratios in allografts. Early HvG declines after transplant were associated with peak circulating GvH clone levels.

The V and J genes are TRBV5-1 and TRBJ2-5; 12 bases line up with TRBD2. The origin of this receptor is a human patient who received an intestinal transplant, so some T cells may come from the graft donor. This sample comprised PBMCs, obtained roughly 34 months after transplant. The CDR3 protein is CASSTGLAGPTRETQYF. The CDR3 nucleotides are TGCGCCAGCAGCACCGGACTAGCGGGGCCTACCCGGGAGACCCAGTACTTC.